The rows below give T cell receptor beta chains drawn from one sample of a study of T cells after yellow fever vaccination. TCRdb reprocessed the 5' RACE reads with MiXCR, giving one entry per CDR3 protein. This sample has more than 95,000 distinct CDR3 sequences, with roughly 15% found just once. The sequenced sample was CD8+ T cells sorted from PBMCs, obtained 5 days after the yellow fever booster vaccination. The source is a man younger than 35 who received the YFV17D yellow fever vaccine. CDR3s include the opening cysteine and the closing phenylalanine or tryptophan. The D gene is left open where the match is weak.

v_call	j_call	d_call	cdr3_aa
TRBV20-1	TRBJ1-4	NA	CSAHNRDGYEKLFF
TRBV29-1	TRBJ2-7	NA	CSVVLGTYEQYF
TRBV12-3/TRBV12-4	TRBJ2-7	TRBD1	CASSFSLFSGTASYEQYF
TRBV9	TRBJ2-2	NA	CASSGVRGAGELFF
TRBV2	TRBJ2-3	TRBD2	CASSPGLAGGEDTRYF
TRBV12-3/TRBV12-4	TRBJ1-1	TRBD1	CASTQTTGGTEAFF
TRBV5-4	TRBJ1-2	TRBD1	CASSSQGLGYTF
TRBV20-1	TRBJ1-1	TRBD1	CSAKWTGPEAFF
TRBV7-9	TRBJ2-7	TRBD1	CASSFQGANYEQYF
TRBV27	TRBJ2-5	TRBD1	CASSPSVRGLETQYF
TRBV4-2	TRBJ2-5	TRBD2	CASSRGGPQETQYF
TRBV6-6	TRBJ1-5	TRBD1	CASSYYGQGINQPQHF
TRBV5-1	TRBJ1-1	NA	CASKKEGHLEAFF
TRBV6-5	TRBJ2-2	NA	CASSYSIPHSHTGELFF
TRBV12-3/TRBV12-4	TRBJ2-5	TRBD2	CASSAPGGQYF
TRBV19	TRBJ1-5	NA	CASSGVGQPQHF
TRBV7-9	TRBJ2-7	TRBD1	CASSLGDREYEQYF
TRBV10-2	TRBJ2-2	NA	CASSESLGPPNTGELFF
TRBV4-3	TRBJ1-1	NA	CASSQDGGSPEAFF
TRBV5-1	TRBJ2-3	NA	CASSPNTDTQYF
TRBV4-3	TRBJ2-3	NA	CASSQGWEFGDTQYF
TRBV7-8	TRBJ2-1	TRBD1	CATDDRGGEQFF
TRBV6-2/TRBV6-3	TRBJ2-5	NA	CASSYDSQETQYF
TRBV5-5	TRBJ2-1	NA	CASSPGGAYPIYNEQFF
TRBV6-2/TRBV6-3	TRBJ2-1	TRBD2	CASGVSGAREQFF
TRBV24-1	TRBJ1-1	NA	CATISGRLDTEAFF
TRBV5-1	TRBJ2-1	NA	CASSLGPGYNNEQFF
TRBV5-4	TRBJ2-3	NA	CASSPRQGGTDTQYF
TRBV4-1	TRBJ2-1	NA	CASSQEGPVSAEQFF
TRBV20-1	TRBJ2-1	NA	CSARGYEQFF
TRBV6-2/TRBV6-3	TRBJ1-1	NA	CASSYASNSALNTEAFF
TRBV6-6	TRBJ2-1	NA	CASSYADEQFF
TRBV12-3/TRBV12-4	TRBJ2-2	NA	CASSSTSNTGELFF
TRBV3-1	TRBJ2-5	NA	CASSRVGGGADRETQYF
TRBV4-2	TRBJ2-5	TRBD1	CASSQEAGQGEETQYF
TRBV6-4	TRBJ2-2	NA	CASSDGTNTGELFF
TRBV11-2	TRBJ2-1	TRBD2	CASLSWAGGTDEQFF
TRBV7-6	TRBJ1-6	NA	CASSSGPISPLHF
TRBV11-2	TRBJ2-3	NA	CASSKMTETSTDTQYF
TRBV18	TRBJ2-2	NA	CASSPIRGQNTGELFF
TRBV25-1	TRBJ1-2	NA	CASSGQSRDLADGYTF
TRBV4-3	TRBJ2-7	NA	CASSHTGFSYEQYF
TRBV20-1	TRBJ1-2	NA	CSARGGGYTF
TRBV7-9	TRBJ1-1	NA	CASSLGTLGAFF
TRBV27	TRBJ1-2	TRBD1	CASSARDRSLGYTF